The T cell receptor (beta chain) described here comes from a study of T cell clones after liver transplantation. Assay used: immunoSEQ multiplex PCR; TCRdb lists only in-frame clones, some missing. This sample has approximately 22,000 clones; roughly 92% occur once, and the top ten carry approximately 25%. About this clone itself: Its specificity is not known.

Looked up from germline, CDR1 is MNHEY and CDR2 is SMNVEV (reference sequence). This CDR3 contains 15 residues. J was trimmed by 2 bases and V by 4 bases; bases with no gene match: 2. Study-wide results and limits: Low donor cell numbers restricted donor-reactive repertoire measurement in a couple of subjects. Conclusions were preliminary, with small, heterogeneous patient groups. Rather than being deleted, graft donor-reactive T cells may have moved into the graft.

This receptor was identified in a human patient who received a liver transplant. The T cells may come from the graft donor. The sample consisted of CD8+ T cells from blood, taken less than 28 months after liver transplant. J is TRBJ2-7 and V is TRBV27; 13 nucleotides match TRBD2. CDR3 protein: CASSSGTSGAYEQYF. The CDR3, as DNA: TGTGCCAGCAGTTCCGGGACTAGCGGGGCCTACGAGCAGTACTTC.